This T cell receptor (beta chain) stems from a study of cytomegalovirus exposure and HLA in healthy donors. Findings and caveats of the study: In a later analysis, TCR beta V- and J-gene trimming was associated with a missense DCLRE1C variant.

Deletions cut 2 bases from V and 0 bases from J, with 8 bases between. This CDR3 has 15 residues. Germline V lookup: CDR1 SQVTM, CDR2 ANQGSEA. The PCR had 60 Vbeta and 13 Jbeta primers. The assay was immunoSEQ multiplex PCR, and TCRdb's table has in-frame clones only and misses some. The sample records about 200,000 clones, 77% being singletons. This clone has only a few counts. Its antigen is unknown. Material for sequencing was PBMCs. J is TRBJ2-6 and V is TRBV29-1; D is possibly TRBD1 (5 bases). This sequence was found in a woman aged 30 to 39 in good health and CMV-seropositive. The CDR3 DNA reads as TGCAGCGTTGAACAGGGCCACTCTGGGGCCAACGTCCTGACTTTC. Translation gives CSVEQGHSGANVLTF.